A selection of T cell receptor beta chains follows, all from one sample in a study of blood T cell repertoires in COVID-19. Sequencing used immunoSEQ multiplex PCR; TCRdb keeps in-frame clones, though not all of them. The table records a few hundred thousand clones, roughly 90% of them present only once. Input material: peripheral blood. All receptors come from a woman aged 25-40 years with COVID-19, enrolled during active disease. CDR3s include the opening cysteine and the closing phenylalanine or tryptophan. A D gene is named only where the DNA matches it firmly. For some rows the clone size is stated as once, few or many, or as a class when expanded; others skip it.

-	-	TRBV5-4	TRBJ1-1	TGTGCCAGCAGCTTGGCCCGGGGAAGGACTGAAGCTTTCTTT	CASSLARGRTEAFF
-	-	TRBV2	TRBJ2-1	TGTGCCAGCAGTTTCTACCCGGGCTACAATGAGCAGTTCTTC	CASSFYPGYNEQFF
-	-	TRBV3-1/TRBV3-2	TRBJ2-7	TGTGCCAGCAGCCTGAGCGGATACGAGCAGTACTTC	CASSLSGYEQYF
-	-	TRBV4-3	TRBJ2-2	TGCGCCAGCAGCCAAGAGGGCGGGGTGTACACCGGGGAGCTGTTTTTT	CASSQEGGVYTGELFF
TRBD1	-	TRBV19	TRBJ2-7	TGTGCCAGTAGCGTCGACACAGGGGGCTACGAGCAGTACTTC	CASSVDTGGYEQYF
-	-	TRBV6-2/TRBV6-3	TRBJ2-1	TGTGCCAGCAGCCCGTGGCACAATGAGCAGTTCTTC	CASSPWHNEQFF
-	-	TRBV5-1	TRBJ2-5	TGCGCCAGCAGCTTGCTTCCCGAAGAGACCCAGTACTTC	CASSLLPEETQYF
TRBD1	-	TRBV6-4	TRBJ2-1	TGTGCCAGCAGCCCTCTCGGACAGGGGGGAGCAGACTACAATGAGCAGTTCTTC	CASSPLGQGGADYNEQFF
TRBD1	-	TRBV29-1	TRBJ1-5	TGCAGCGCTGAGACAGGGGGCGCCGAGACCCTTTATCGCAATCAGCCCCAGCATTTT	CSAETGGAETLYRNQPQHF
-	-	TRBV4-3	TRBJ1-1	TGCGCCAGCAGCCAAGATATAGGCAGGGGTACCACTGAAGCTTTCTTT	CASSQDIGRGTTEAFF
TRBD1	-	TRBV29-1	TRBJ2-5	TGCAGCGTAGGGACAGGGGAAGGAGAGACCCAGTACTTC	CSVGTGEGETQYF
-	-	TRBV19	TRBJ1-1	TGTGCCAGTAGTATAGATCCCCCGCAGGGTTTCTCCGAAGCTTTCTTT	CASSIDPPQGFSEAFF
-	-	TRBV7-8	TRBJ2-1	TGTGCCAGCAGCAATGGGGGGACAGCATACAATGAGCAGTTCTTC	CASSNGGTAYNEQFF
TRBD1	many	TRBV5-1	TRBJ1-3	TGCGCCAGCAGCCTCCGACAGGGGGCGATCGGAAACACCATATATTTT	CASSLRQGAIGNTIYF
-	-	TRBV6-8	TRBJ1-5	TGTGCCAGCAGCAGGACCCGACAGGTCTCGTTTCCCCGGCCCCAGCATTTT	CASSRTRQVSFPRPQHF
-	-	TRBV7-6	TRBJ2-7	TGTGCCAGCAGCCAAGGGGCTGATAGCTCCTACGAGCAGTACTTC	CASSQGADSSYEQYF
TRBD1	once	TRBV6-5	TRBJ2-5	TGTGCCAGCATTACCGGGACAGGACAAGAGACCCAGTACTTC	CASITGTGQETQYF
TRBD1	once	TRBV29-1	TRBJ1-1	TGCAGCGTTGATGGGACAGGTCTCAACACTGAAGCTTTCTTT	CSVDGTGLNTEAFF
TRBD1	-	TRBV10-3	TRBJ2-5	TGTGCCACTACAGACAGGGAGAGGACTGGCGGTAGGGAGACCCAGTACTTC	CATTDRERTGGRETQYF
TRBD1	-	TRBV12-3/TRBV12-4	TRBJ1-6	TGTGCCAGCAGTTGGGACAGTAATTCACCCCTCCACTTT	CASSWDSNSPLHF
-	-	TRBV25-1	TRBJ2-7	-	CASSEFAGGTAYF
-	-	TRBV6-4	TRBJ2-1	TGTGCCAGCAGTGTACGGCCTCAATCTAGAAATGAGCAGTTCTTC	CASSVRPQSRNEQFF
-	-	TRBV27	TRBJ2-7	TGTGCCAGCAGTTTACAGGGGGGCTACGAGCAGTACTTC	CASSLQGGYEQYF
-	-	TRBV2	TRBJ1-5	TGTGCCAGCAGCGGGGGGGCGATAATTCAGCCCCAGCATTTT	CASSGGAIIQPQHF
TRBD1	few	TRBV10-1	TRBJ1-1	TGCGCCAGCAGTGAGTCGTTGGGGACAGGGAATTTAGCTGAAGCTTTCTTT	CASSESLGTGNLAEAFF
-	-	TRBV19	TRBJ2-7	TGTGCCAGTAGTAGCGGACAGTCCTACGAGCAGTACTTC	CASSSGQSYEQYF
-	-	TRBV13	TRBJ2-1	TGTGCCAGCAGCGAAACAGGGAACTCCCTACACAATGAGCAGTTCTTC	CASSETGNSLHNEQFF
-	-	TRBV4-1	TRBJ1-1	TGCGCCAGCAGCCAACTAATCTTCCGGAACACTGAAGCTTTCTTT	CASSQLIFRNTEAFF
-	-	TRBV6-5	TRBJ2-5	TGTGCCAGCAGTTTCCAGGGGCTGAGGGAGACCCAGTACTTC	CASSFQGLRETQYF
TRBD2	-	TRBV7-2	TRBJ2-2	TGTGCCAGCAGCATGGGACTAGTTGGGGAGCTGTTTTTT	CASSMGLVGELFF
-	once	TRBV3-1/TRBV3-2	TRBJ2-1	TGTGCCAGCAGCCAAGATCACAGAAGCTCCTACAATGAGCAGTTCTTC	CASSQDHRSSYNEQFF
TRBD2	-	TRBV5-1	TRBJ2-7	TGCGCCAGCAGCTTAAGCGGGAGTGCAGGTTACGAGCAGTACTTC	CASSLSGSAGYEQYF
TRBD2	-	TRBV28	TRBJ2-1	TGTGCCAGCAGTCCGTATGGGAGCGGGGGGAAGAATGAGCAGTTCTTC	CASSPYGSGGKNEQFF
-	-	TRBV2	TRBJ2-7	TGTGCCAGCAAGGAGGGGTCCTACGAGCAGTACTTC	CASKEGSYEQYF
-	-	TRBV7-9	TRBJ1-2	TGTGCCAGCAGCTTAGGACGGGGGGAAGGGAATGGCTACACCTTC	CASSLGRGEGNGYTF
-	-	TRBV6-5	TRBJ1-2	TGTGCCAGCAGTTACTGGCGGGGGGGGAGGGGCTACACCTTC	CASSYWRGGRGYTF
-	-	TRBV5-5	TRBJ2-1	TGTGCCAGCAGGCCCACCTTAGGGTTGGGGCCCTACAATGAGCAGTTCTTC	CASRPTLGLGPYNEQFF
-	-	TRBV15	TRBJ1-5	TGTGCCACCAGCAGAGACCCGGACTGGGGCAATCAGCCCCAGCATTTT	CATSRDPDWGNQPQHF
TRBD1	-	TRBV7-9	TRBJ1-1	TGTGCCAGCAGCCCAGAGACAGGGAGAGGAACTGAAGCTTTCTTT	CASSPETGRGTEAFF
TRBD2	-	TRBV9	TRBJ2-3	TGTGCCAGCAGCGTAGGACTAGCGGGATCCCTAACTCCAGATACGCAGTATTTT	CASSVGLAGSLTPDTQYF
-	-	TRBV19	TRBJ2-3	TGTGCCAGTAGCCCAGCGGACACAGATACGCAGTATTTT	CASSPADTDTQYF
TRBD1	once	TRBV29-1	TRBJ1-2	TGCAGCGTATCACCACAGGGGGTAGCTCGAGGCTACACCTTC	CSVSPQGVARGYTF